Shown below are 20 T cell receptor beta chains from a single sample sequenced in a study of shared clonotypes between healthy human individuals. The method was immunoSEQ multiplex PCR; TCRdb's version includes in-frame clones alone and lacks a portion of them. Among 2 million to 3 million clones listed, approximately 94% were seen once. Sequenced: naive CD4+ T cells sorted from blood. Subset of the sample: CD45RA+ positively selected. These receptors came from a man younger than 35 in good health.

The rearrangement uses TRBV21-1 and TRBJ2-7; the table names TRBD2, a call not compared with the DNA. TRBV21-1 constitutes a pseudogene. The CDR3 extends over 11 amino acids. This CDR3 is CASSKLTREYF. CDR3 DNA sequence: TGTGCCAGCAGCAAGCTGACGAGGGAGTACTTC.

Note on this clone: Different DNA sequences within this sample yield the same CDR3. CDR3 loop: CASSLKNTGELFF. The CDR3 DNA reads as TGCGCCAGCAGCTTGAAAAATACCGGGGAGCTGTTTTTT. The V call is TRBV5-1, the J call TRBJ2-2; unclear D gene. CDR1 and CDR2 (germline): SGHRS, YFSETQ. Trimming removed 1 base at V and 5 bases at J, with 6 bases between. The CDR3 has 13 amino acids. Combining the CDR3 with reference TRBV5-1 and TRBJ2-2 gives the whole variable domain KAGVTQTPRYLIKTRGQQVTLSCSPISGHRSVSWYQQTPGQGLQFLFEYFSETQRNKGNFPGRFSGRQFSNSRSEMNVSTLELGDSALYLCASSLKNTGELFFGEGSRLTVL.

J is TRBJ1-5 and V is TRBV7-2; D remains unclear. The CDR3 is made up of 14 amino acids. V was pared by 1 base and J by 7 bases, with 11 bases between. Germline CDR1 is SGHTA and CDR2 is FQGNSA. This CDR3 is CASSLGGGPQPQHF. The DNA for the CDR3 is TGTGCCAGCAGCTTAGGGGGAGGGCCACAGCCCCAGCATTTT.

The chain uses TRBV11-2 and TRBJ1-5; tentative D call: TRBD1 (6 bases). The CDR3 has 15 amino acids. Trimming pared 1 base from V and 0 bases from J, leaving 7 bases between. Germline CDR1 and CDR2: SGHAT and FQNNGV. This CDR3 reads CASSLGGGSNQPQHF. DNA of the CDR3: TGTGCCAGCAGCTTAGGAGGGGGTAGCAATCAGCCCCAGCATTTT.

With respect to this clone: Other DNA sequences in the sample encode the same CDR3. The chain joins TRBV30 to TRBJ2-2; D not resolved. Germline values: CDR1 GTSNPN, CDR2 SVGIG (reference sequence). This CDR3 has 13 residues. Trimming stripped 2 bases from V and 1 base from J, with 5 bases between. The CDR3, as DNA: TGTGCCTGGAGTCGCGGGAACACCGGGGAGCTGTTTTTT. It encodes CAWSRGNTGELFF.

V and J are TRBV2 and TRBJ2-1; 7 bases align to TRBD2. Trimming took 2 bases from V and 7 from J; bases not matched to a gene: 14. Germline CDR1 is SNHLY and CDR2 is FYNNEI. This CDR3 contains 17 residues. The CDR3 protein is CASSEFLLSGIQNEQFF. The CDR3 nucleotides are TGTGCCAGCAGTGAATTTCTTCTGAGCGGGATTCAGAATGAGCAGTTCTTC.

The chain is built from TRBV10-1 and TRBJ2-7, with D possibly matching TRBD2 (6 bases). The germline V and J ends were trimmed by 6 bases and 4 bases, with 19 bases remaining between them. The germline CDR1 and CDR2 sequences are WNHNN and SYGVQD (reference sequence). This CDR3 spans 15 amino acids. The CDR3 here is CASRRTTGTLYEQYF. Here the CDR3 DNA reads TGCGCCAGCAGGAGGACAACCGGGACTTTATACGAGCAGTACTTC.

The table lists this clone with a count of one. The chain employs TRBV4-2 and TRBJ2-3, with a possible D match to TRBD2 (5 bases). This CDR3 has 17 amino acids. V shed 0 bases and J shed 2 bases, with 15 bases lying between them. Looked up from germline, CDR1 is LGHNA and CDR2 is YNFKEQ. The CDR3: CASSQETAGGNTDTQYF. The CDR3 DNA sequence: TGTGCCAGCAGCCAAGAAACCGCCGGAGGTAACACAGATACGCAGTATTTT.

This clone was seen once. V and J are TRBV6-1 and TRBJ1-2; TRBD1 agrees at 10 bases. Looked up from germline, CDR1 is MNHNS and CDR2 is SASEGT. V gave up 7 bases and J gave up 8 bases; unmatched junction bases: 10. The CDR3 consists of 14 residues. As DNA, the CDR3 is TGTGCCAGCAAACGAGAGACAGGGGGCGCAGGCTACACCTTC. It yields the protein CASKRETGGAGYTF.

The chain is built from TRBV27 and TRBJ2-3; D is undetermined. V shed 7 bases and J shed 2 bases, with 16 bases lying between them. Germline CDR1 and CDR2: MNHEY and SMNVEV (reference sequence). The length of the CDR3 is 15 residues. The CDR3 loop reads CASNGLFGDTDTQYF. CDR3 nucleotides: TGTGCCAGCAATGGCCTCTTCGGCGACACAGATACGCAGTATTTT.

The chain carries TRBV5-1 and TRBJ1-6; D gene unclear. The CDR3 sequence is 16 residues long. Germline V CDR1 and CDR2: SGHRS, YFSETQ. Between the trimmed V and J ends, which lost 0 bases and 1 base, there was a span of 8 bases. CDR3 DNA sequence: TGCGCCAGCAGCTTGGCCTCTGCGTCCTATAATTCACCCCTCCACTTT. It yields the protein CASSLASASYNSPLHF.

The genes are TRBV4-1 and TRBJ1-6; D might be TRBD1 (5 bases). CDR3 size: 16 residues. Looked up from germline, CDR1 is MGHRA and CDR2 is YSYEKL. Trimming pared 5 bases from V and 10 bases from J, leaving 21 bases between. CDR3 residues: CASSDGTAGLLSPLHF. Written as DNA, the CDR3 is TGCGCCAGCAGCGACGGGACGGCCGGTTTACTGTCACCCCTCCACTTT.

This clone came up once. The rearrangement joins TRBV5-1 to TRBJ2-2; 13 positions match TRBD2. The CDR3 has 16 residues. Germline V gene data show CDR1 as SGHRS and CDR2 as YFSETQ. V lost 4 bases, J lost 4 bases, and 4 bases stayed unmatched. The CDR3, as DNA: TGCGCCAGCAGCGCCGGACTAGCGGGGGCCACCGGGGAGCTGTTTTTT. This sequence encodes CASSAGLAGATGELFF. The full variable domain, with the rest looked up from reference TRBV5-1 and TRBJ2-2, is KAGVTQTPRYLIKTRGQQVTLSCSPISGHRSVSWYQQTPGQGLQFLFEYFSETQRNKGNFPGRFSGRQFSNSRSEMNVSTLELGDSALYLCASSAGLAGATGELFFGEGSRLTVL.

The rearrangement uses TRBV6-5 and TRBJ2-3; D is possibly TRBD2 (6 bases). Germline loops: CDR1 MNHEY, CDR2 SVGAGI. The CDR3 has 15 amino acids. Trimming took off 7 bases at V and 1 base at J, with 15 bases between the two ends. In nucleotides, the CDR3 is TGTGCCAGCAAAGACGGAGGGTTGGGCACAGATACGCAGTATTTT. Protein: CASKDGGLGTDTQYF.

The CDR3 loop reads CASGTVGEPQHF. The CDR3 DNA reads as TGTGCCAGCGGGACAGTAGGTGAGCCCCAGCATTTT. The chain joins TRBV2 to TRBJ1-5; 7 bases line up with TRBD1. The germline V gene has CDR1 SNHLY and CDR2 FYNNEI. The CDR3 is 12 amino acids. J was trimmed by 8 bases and V by 8 bases; bases with no gene match: 6.

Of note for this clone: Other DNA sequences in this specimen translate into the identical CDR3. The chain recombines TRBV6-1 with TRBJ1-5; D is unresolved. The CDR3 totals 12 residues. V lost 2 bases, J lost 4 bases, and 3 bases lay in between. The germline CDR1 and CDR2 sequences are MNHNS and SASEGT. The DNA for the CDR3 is TGTGCCAGCAGTGAATCTAATCAGCCCCAGCATTTT. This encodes CASSESNQPQHF.

CDR3: CASSPGPPEGETQYF. CDR3 DNA sequence: TGTGCCAGCAGCCCCGGGCCCCCGGAGGGAGAGACCCAGTACTTC. The V gene is TRBV7-2, the J gene TRBJ2-5, with D possibly TRBD2 on 6 matching bases. The CDR3 sequence is 15 residues long. Germline V gene data show CDR1 as SGHTA and CDR2 as FQGNSA. V gave up 5 bases and J gave up 4 bases, with 17 bases separating them.

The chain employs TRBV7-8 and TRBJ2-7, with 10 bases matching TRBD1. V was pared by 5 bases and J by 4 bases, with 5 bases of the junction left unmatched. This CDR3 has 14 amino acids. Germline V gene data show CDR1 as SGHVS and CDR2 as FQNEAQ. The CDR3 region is CASSPGTGVYEQYF. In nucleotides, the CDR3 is TGTGCCAGCAGCCCCGGGACAGGGGTGTACGAGCAGTACTTC.

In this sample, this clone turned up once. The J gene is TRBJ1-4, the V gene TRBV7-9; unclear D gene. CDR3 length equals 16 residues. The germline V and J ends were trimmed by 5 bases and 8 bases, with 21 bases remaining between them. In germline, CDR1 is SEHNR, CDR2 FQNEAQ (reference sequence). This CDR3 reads CASSPLGPRPDEKLFF. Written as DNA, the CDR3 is TGTGCCAGCAGCCCTTTAGGACCGCGACCAGACGAAAAACTGTTTTTT.

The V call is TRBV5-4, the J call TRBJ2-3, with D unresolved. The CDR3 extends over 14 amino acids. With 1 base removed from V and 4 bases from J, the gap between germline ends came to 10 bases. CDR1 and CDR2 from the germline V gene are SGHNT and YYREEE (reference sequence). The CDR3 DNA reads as TGTGCCAGCAGCTTGAGGGTCGAGGCAGATACGCAGTATTTT. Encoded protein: CASSLRVEADTQYF.